This T cell receptor (beta chain) was documented in a study of CD8 T cells in ankylosing spondylitis. Study-wide results and limits: It was reported that disease-linked clones were significantly enriched in matched ankylosing spondylitis synovial fluid. A subset of motif variants has previously been described in the synovial fluid and blood of reactive arthritis. Apparently characteristic of ankylosing spondylitis blood was a TCR beta motif (fewer than ten highly homologous variants).

Of note for this clonotype: Its specificity is unknown.

Trimming removed 4 bases at V and 0 bases at J, with 16 bases between. The CDR3 covers 16 residues. Germline V gene lookup returns CDR1 MDHEN and CDR2 SYDVKM. In making TCR beta libraries, quantitative 5'-RACE with molecular barcodes was used. TCRdb re-called the 5' RACE reads with MiXCR, one entry per CDR3 protein. The table has fewer than 400,000 distinct CDR3 sequences, approximately 20% seen once; the top ten hold less than 20%. The receptor was isolated from a male donor with ankylosing spondylitis. V is TRBV28 and J is TRBJ2-7; D uncertain. The sequenced material came from blood, either unsorted or a sorted T cell fraction (not recorded which). In nucleotides, the CDR3 is TGTGCCAGCAGTTCCGTGGGCAGTCCTAACTCCTACGAGCAGTACTTC. Protein product: CASSSVGSPNSYEQYF.